This is a list of T cell receptor beta chains from one sample in a study of T cell responses to AZD1222 COVID-19 vaccine. Only in-frame clones appear in the TCRdb table, and some are missing; sequencing was by immunoSEQ multiplex PCR. The table has around 79,000 clones, about 91% seen once. The input for sequencing was peripheral blood, taken on day 0 of AZD1222 vaccination. All receptors come from an adult in good health. The conserved cysteine and the conserved F or W are not part of the CDR3 here. Fields, in order: V gene, J gene, CDR3 protein.

v_gene: TRBV2
j_gene: TRBJ1-4
CDR3aa: ASSPGTATNEKLF

v_gene: TRBV6-5
j_gene: TRBJ1-1
CDR3aa: ATSQTPQVYTEAF

v_gene: TRBV28
j_gene: TRBJ1-3
CDR3aa: ASSFRGLSGNTIY

v_gene: TRBV5-1
j_gene: TRBJ2-2
CDR3aa: ASSRGLAGVTGELF

v_gene: TRBV27
j_gene: TRBJ2-3
CDR3aa: ASSIRPRADTQY

v_gene: TRBV27
j_gene: TRBJ1-1
CDR3aa: ASSFTQPTEAF

v_gene: TRBV19
j_gene: TRBJ1-5
CDR3aa: ASSSLLSNQPQH

v_gene: TRBV7-2
j_gene: TRBJ2-1
CDR3aa: ASSLGTGGAYNEQF

v_gene: TRBV6-5
j_gene: TRBJ2-5
CDR3aa: ASSTGSQETQY

v_gene: TRBV15
j_gene: TRBJ2-2
CDR3aa: ATLDGGEVTGELF

v_gene: TRBV6-2/TRBV6-3
j_gene: TRBJ2-3
CDR3aa: ASSYGGRGDDTDTQY

v_gene: TRBV5-4
j_gene: TRBJ2-7
CDR3aa: ASSWAQGYEQY

v_gene: TRBV7-3
j_gene: TRBJ2-1
CDR3aa: ASSGGADEQF

v_gene: TRBV9
j_gene: TRBJ2-7
CDR3aa: ASSTTSGRIAEQY

v_gene: TRBV6-2/TRBV6-3
j_gene: TRBJ2-7
CDR3aa: ASSYRVSGGAYEQY

v_gene: TRBV19
j_gene: TRBJ1-6
CDR3aa: ASSSTGLYNSPLH

v_gene: TRBV24-1
j_gene: TRBJ2-1
CDR3aa: ATSDALAEAGNEQF

v_gene: TRBV28
j_gene: TRBJ1-5
CDR3aa: ASSFQSGHPQEVNQPQH

v_gene: TRBV10-3
j_gene: TRBJ1-1
CDR3aa: AIREELMNTEAF

v_gene: TRBV27
j_gene: TRBJ2-7
CDR3aa: ASSPLNGDYEQY

v_gene: TRBV28
j_gene: TRBJ1-2
CDR3aa: ASSAGQGRGYT

v_gene: TRBV25-1
j_gene: TRBJ1-2
CDR3aa: ASTGGGYGYT

v_gene: TRBV6-2/TRBV6-3
j_gene: TRBJ2-3
CDR3aa: ASSQTDTQY

v_gene: TRBV5-8
j_gene: TRBJ2-7
CDR3aa: VSGPRYEQY

v_gene: TRBV6-6
j_gene: TRBJ1-6
CDR3aa: ASSPRFKGSYNSPLH

v_gene: TRBV9
j_gene: TRBJ1-4
CDR3aa: ASSLGGSNEKLF

v_gene: TRBV19
j_gene: TRBJ1-5
CDR3aa: ASSMWDRSTAPQH